Listed below are T cell receptor beta chains from one sample, sequenced in a study of regulatory T cells in long-lasting Graves disease. TCRdb re-analysed the multiplex PCR reads in MiXCR, keeping a single row per CDR3 protein. In the table there are hundreds of thousands of distinct CDR3 sequences, around 30% of which are singletons. The source material was peripheral blood mononuclear cells (PBMCs), sampled when the disease was refractory, from a patient treated with antithyroid drugs. The receptor set was obtained from a female donor with Graves disease. The CDR3 runs from the conserved cysteine through the conserved F or W. The order of the fields is V gene, J gene, D gene, CDR3 protein. D genes are given only for firm matches.

>TRBV5-5|TRBJ1-5|-
CASSSGMGARGINQPQHF
>TRBV20-1|TRBJ2-7|TRBD2
CSALPLVAGGYEQYF
>TRBV7-9|TRBJ1-2|-
CASSPGQLNYGYTF
>TRBV20-1|TRBJ2-2|-
CSARRTGTGELFF
>TRBV5-1|TRBJ2-5|-
CASSLIGVGETQYF
>TRBV19|TRBJ1-1|-
CASSIGEVNTEAFF
>TRBV7-2|TRBJ2-5|-
CTSSSRPGTQYF
>TRBV12-3/TRBV12-4|TRBJ1-6|-
CASSSTDYNSPLHF
>TRBV20-1|TRBJ2-5|TRBD2
CSATRTSGSRETQYF
>TRBV2|TRBJ1-6|-
CASAVGHLPSSYNSPLHF
>TRBV10-3|TRBJ2-1|TRBD2
CAISEASGWYNEQFF
>TRBV6-1|TRBJ2-2|-
CASRGSRGSNTGELFF
>TRBV2|TRBJ2-7|TRBD2
CASSEAVVAGREEQYF
>TRBV30|TRBJ2-7|-
CAWSVASYEQYF
>TRBV10-2|TRBJ1-1|-
CASRGQEAFF
>TRBV7-2|-|-
CASSKGPVGTYEQYF
>TRBV30|TRBJ1-1|-
CAVVTTEAFF
>TRBV20-1|TRBJ1-1|-
CSARDRGLRTEAFF